This T cell receptor beta chain stems from a study of identical twins. As concerns this clonotype: Antigen unknown.

Germline V gives CDR1 ENHRY, CDR2 SYGVKD. This CDR3 has 12 residues. V shed 3 bases and J shed 9 bases, with 11 bases lying between them. Whole-study findings and limits: Twin-shared out-of-frame alpha sequences showed excess low generation probability.

Using its own MiXCR run on the 5' RACE reads, TCRdb lists one record per CDR3 protein. The sample includes about 900,000 distinct CDR3 sequences, roughly an eighth of them seen just once. These data also featured in a second study, about yellow fever vaccine responses in identical twins.

The sequence came from a woman aged 18-29 years in good health. Source material: PBMCs. V and J are TRBV10-3 and TRBJ2-5; D call uncertain. The CDR3 sequence: CAISDGGWAQYF. DNA for the CDR3: TGTGCCATCAGTGACGGTGGGTGGGCCCAGTACTTC.